These 28 T cell receptor beta chains were all obtained from the same sample, sequenced in a study of T cells in Graves' hyperthyroidism and ophthalmopathy. Amplification of TCR beta CDR3 regions was performed using RNA transcripts as template. HTBI primers drove first-round RT-PCR of the TCR CDR3. TCRdb fed the multiplex PCR reads into MiXCR, producing one record per CDR3 protein. This table holds 380,000 or so distinct CDR3 sequences, 15% to 20% found once. Sequenced: blood. These receptors were taken from a woman between 18 and 29 years old with Graves' hyperthyroidism.

This clonotype was seen ten or more times. CDR3: CSAYDGEGWHYGYTF. CDR3 DNA sequence: TGCAGTGCTTATGACGGGGAGGGATGGCACTATGGCTACACCTTC. The chain is built from TRBV20-1 and TRBJ1-2, with D hard to call. Looked up from germline, CDR1 is DFQATT and CDR2 is SNEGSKA (reference sequence). V was trimmed by 5 bases and J by 3 bases, leaving 19 bases between them. This CDR3 is 15 amino acids long.

This clonotype has more than one count but fewer than ten. The CDR3 spells CASSPNSRDTEGAFF. CDR3 DNA sequence: TGTGCCAGCTCACCGAATAGCCGGGACACCGAGGGAGCTTTCTTT. This chain connects TRBV18 to TRBJ1-1; maybe TRBD1 (6 bases). CDR1 and CDR2 (germline): KGHSH, LQKENI. This CDR3 spans 15 amino acids. The V end was cut by 3 bases, the J end by 10 bases, with 21 bases between.

This clonotype was detected ten times or more. The V call is TRBV6-2 or TRBV6-3, the J call TRBJ1-2, with D maybe TRBD1 (5 bases). The CDR3 contains 12 residues. V lost 6 bases to trimming and J lost 4 bases, with 9 bases between them. Per the germline V gene, CDR1 is MNHEY and CDR2 is SVGEGT. DNA of the CDR3: TGTGCCAGCAGCGACAGCGGCTATGGCTACACCTTC. Residues: CASSDSGYGYTF.

This clonotype was recorded many times. The V gene is TRBV4-2, the J gene TRBJ1-1; no firm D call. V lost 3 bases, J lost 7 bases, and 18 bases lay in between. Germline CDR1 is LGHNA and CDR2 is YNFKEQ. The CDR3 has 15 amino acids. As DNA, the CDR3 is TGTGCCAGCAGCCAGGAGGGCGCGAGAGTAGGTGAAGCTTTCTTT. The encoded protein is CASSQEGARVGEAFF.

The table lists this clonotype with many counts. The V and J genes are TRBV7-8 and TRBJ1-2, with no clear D. The V end lost 2 bases, the J end lost 2 bases, and 18 bases lay between the germline ends. Germline CDR1 SGHVS, CDR2 FQNEAQ. The CDR3 has 17 amino acids. CDR3 DNA sequence: TGTGCCAGCAGCTTACGGCGTTTGAGGGATGGGAACTATGGCTACACCTTC. This encodes CASSLRRLRDGNYGYTF.

This clonotype was counted many times. The gene calls are TRBV6-1 and TRBJ1-1; no clear D. V gave up 5 bases and J gave up 0 bases, with 7 bases separating them. Germline CDR1 is MNHNS and CDR2 is SASEGT. This CDR3 has 13 amino acids. CDR3 amino acids: CASSRSLNTEAFF. CDR3 nucleotide sequence: TGTGCCAGCAGTCGAAGCCTGAACACTGAAGCTTTCTTT.

This clonotype was recorded a few times. J is TRBJ2-5 and V is TRBV18; TRBD2 aligns across 8 bases. V shed 0 bases and J 4 bases; nucleotides not matched to a gene: 4. CDR1 and CDR2 from the germline V gene are KGHSH and LQKENI. The CDR3 totals 15 residues. The chain's CDR3 is CASSPPGLAGETQYF. CDR3 nucleotides: TGTGCCAGCTCACCACCCGGACTAGCTGGAGAGACCCAGTACTTC.

This clonotype was recorded many times. The chain joins TRBV9 to TRBJ2-7; D may match TRBD1 or TRBD2 (5 bases each). The CDR3 loop spans 16 amino acids. V lost 3 bases and J lost 0, with 16 bases in between. Germline assignment: CDR1 SGDLS and CDR2 YYNGEE. The DNA of the CDR3 is TGTGCCAGCAGCGGTCCCGGGACGGGGAGCTCCTACGAGCAGTACTTC. This codes for CASSGPGTGSSYEQYF. Full variable domain (outside the CDR3, taken from reference TRBV9 and TRBJ2-7): DSGVTQTPKHLITATGQRVTLRCSPRSGDLSVYWYQQSLDQGLQFLIQYYNGEERAKGNILERFSAQQFPDLHSELNLSSLELGDSALYFCASSGPGTGSSYEQYFGPGTRLTVT.

This chain's CDR3 is CASRTGGSGQYF. The DNA of the CDR3 is TGTGCCAGCAGGACAGGGGGCAGCGGGCAGTACTTC. V and J are TRBV27 and TRBJ2-7, with 10 bases identical to TRBD1. With 6 bases clipped from V and 9 bases from J, the junction kept 5 bases outside the gene matches. The CDR3 covers 12 residues. Germline CDR1 reads MNHEY; CDR2 reads SMNVEV (reference sequence).

On this clonotype: This sequence may be a read error, since a much larger clone differs from it by one base. J is TRBJ1-1 and V is TRBV30; 7 bases align to TRBD1. Germline values: CDR1 GTSNPN, CDR2 SVGIG (reference sequence). This CDR3 comprises 16 residues. CDR3 sequence: CAWSGGDRMTNTEACF. The CDR3 nucleotides are TGTGCCTGGAGTGGGGGGGACAGAATGACGAACACTGAAGCTTGCTTT.

This clonotype was counted ten times or more. This sequence joins TRBV2 and TRBJ2-4; D is perhaps TRBD1 (5 bases). Germline V gene sequence: CDR1 SNHLY, CDR2 FYNNEI. V was trimmed by 11 bases and J by 0 bases, leaving 14 bases between them. The CDR3 has 14 residues. The CDR3 sequence is CAGAADIAKNIQYF. The DNA for the CDR3 is TGTGCCGGGGCTGCAGACATAGCCAAAAACATTCAGTACTTC.

This clonotype has more than one count but fewer than ten. The chain uses TRBV7-9 and TRBJ2-7, with TRBD1 matching over 8 bases. V was pared by 5 bases and J by 6 bases, with 9 bases of the junction left unmatched. Germline loops: CDR1 SEHNR, CDR2 FQNEAQ (reference sequence). The CDR3 is made up of 14 amino acids. The CDR3 loop is CASSQLGQVGEQYF. CDR3 in DNA: TGTGCCAGCAGCCAATTGGGACAGGTTGGCGAGCAGTACTTC.

This clonotype has a handful of counts. This chain connects TRBV29-1 to TRBJ2-2, with 8 bases that match TRBD2. The CDR3 covers 13 residues. Germline-derived CDR1 and CDR2 are SQVTM and ANQGSEA. V dropped 7 bases and J dropped 4; count of bases not matched to a gene: 5. CDR3 nucleotide sequence: TGCAGCGCCCGGGGGGGCCCCACCGGGGAGCTGTTTTTT. It is translated as CSARGGPTGELFF.

This clonotype appeared many times. The J gene is TRBJ1-1, the V gene TRBV13; D not certain. V lost 4 bases and J lost 7, with 16 bases in between. The CDR3 covers 14 residues. Germline V gene sequence: CDR1 PRHDT, CDR2 FYEKMQ (reference sequence). CDR3 bases: TGTGCCAGCAGCTCAGGACCGCCGCAAAGTGAAGCTTTCTTT. Residues: CASSSGPPQSEAFF.

This clonotype was found a few times. The chain couples TRBV3-1 to TRBJ2-7; D call uncertain. CDR1 and CDR2 from the germline V gene are LGHDT and YNNKEL (reference sequence). With 4 bases removed from V and 1 base from J, the gap between germline ends came to 5 bases. CDR3 size: 12 residues. The CDR3 here is CASSLESYEQYF. CDR3 bases: TGTGCCAGCAGCCTAGAATCCTACGAGCAGTACTTC.

On this clonotype: A much larger clone lies a single base off, so this may be a read error. CDR3 in amino acids: CASNRNTEAFF. The CDR3 DNA is TGTGCCAGCAACCGGAACACTGAAGCTTTCTTT. The chain uses TRBV2 and TRBJ1-1; D ambiguous. The CDR3 is made up of 11 amino acids. The V and J ends lost 7 bases and 1 base respectively, with 4 bases between them. CDR1 is SNHLY, CDR2 FYNNEI, per germline.

This clonotype was counted many times. The CDR3 sequence: CSARDRLAKNIQYF. Here the CDR3 DNA reads TGCAGTGCTAGAGATCGGCTAGCCAAAAACATTCAGTACTTC. V and J are TRBV20-1 and TRBJ2-4; D is uncertain. The CDR3 length is 14 residues. Trimming left V 0 bases short and J 0 bases short, with 6 bases between. Germline CDR1 DFQATT, CDR2 SNEGSKA (reference sequence).

This clonotype was counted many times. The chain is built from TRBV20-1 and TRBJ2-5; 11 bases match TRBD2. CDR3 size: 16 residues. V shed 5 bases, J shed 3 bases, and the junction held 11 bases outside the gene matches. Germline CDR1 reads DFQATT; CDR2 reads SNEGSKA (reference sequence). In nucleotides, the CDR3 is TGCAGTGCTTCTACTCCCCGACTAGCGGGGAAAGAGACCCAGTACTTC. The encoded protein is CSASTPRLAGKETQYF.

The sample holds a few counts of this clonotype. The chain employs TRBV7-9 and TRBJ1-5, with D perhaps matching TRBD1 (5 bases). This CDR3 is built from 15 residues. Per the germline V gene, CDR1 is SEHNR and CDR2 is FQNEAQ (reference sequence). V lost 5 bases to trimming and J lost 4 bases, with 15 bases between them. The CDR3 spells CASSHTGGGNQPQHF. The DNA of the CDR3 is TGTGCCAGCAGCCACACCGGGGGAGGAAATCAGCCCCAGCATTTT.

This clonotype was seen repeatedly, ten times or more. V gene TRBV10-3 combines with J gene TRBJ2-7; the D gene could be TRBD1 or TRBD2 (6 bases each). Trimming shortened V by 4 bases and J by 5 bases, and 12 bases separated the two germline ends. The CDR3 extends over 13 amino acids. In germline, CDR1 is ENHRY, CDR2 SYGVKD. The CDR3 loop is CAISVRGVDEQYF. Written as DNA, the CDR3 is TGTGCCATCAGTGTGAGGGGGGTCGACGAGCAGTACTTC.

At least ten counts were recorded for this clonotype. The chain links TRBV12-3 or TRBV12-4 to TRBJ2-7; no firm D call. V was cut by 3 bases and J by 7 bases, with 10 bases left in between. The CDR3 is 12 amino acids. The CDR3 bases are TGTGCCAGCAGTTTTCCCCTGCTGGAGCAGTACTTC. Translating it yields CASSFPLLEQYF.

The chain uses TRBV2 and TRBJ1-2; 8 bases agree with TRBD1. Germline-derived CDR1 and CDR2 are SNHLY and FYNNEI. This CDR3 has 13 residues. With V trimmed by 5 bases and J by 6 bases, 5 bases remained unmatched. CDR3 in DNA: TGTGCCAGCAGTTTTTCGACAGGGGATGGCTACACCTTC. Translated, it gives CASSFSTGDGYTF.

This clonotype was picked up many times. V and J are TRBV20-1 and TRBJ2-2, with 8 bases lining up with TRBD1. Germline V gene sequence: CDR1 DFQATT, CDR2 SNEGSKA (reference sequence). The CDR3 is 14 amino acids. The V gene end was trimmed by 2 bases and the J gene end by 4 bases; junction bases not matched to a gene: 3. In DNA form, the CDR3 reads TGCAGTGCTAGACCCACAGGGGGCACCGGGGAGCTGTTTTTT. It codes for CSARPTGGTGELFF.

V is TRBV12-3 or TRBV12-4 and J is TRBJ1-1; D gene unclear. This CDR3 spans 13 amino acids. Trimming removed 2 bases from V and 3 bases from J, with 7 bases in between. CDR3 protein: CASSLTWDTEAFF. The CDR3 nucleotides are TGTGCCAGCAGTTTAACATGGGACACTGAAGCTTTCTTT.

In regard to this clonotype: The junction differs from germline at one of its ends, possibly a read error. The gene calls are TRBV3-1 and TRBJ1-1; D gene ambiguous. Germline V lookup: CDR1 LGHDT, CDR2 YNNKEL (reference sequence). CDR3 length: 13 amino acids. This chain's CDR3 is CASRPSDGVFWIF. The CDR3 DNA follows: TGTGCCAGCCGCCCCAGTGACGGTGTGTTTTGGATCTTT.

There are a few counts of this clonotype. The CDR3 end shows no conserved phenylalanine or tryptophan, and so a read error is likely. V is TRBV27 and J is TRBJ2-2; D gene unclear. The CDR3 spans 13 residues. The V end lost 0 bases, the J end lost 5 bases, and 4 bases lay between the germline ends. The germline V gene encodes CDR1 MNHEY and CDR2 SMNVEV (reference sequence). CDR3 residues: CASSLSRTGELFL. In DNA form, the CDR3 reads TGTGCCAGCAGTTTATCGAGGACCGGGGAGCTGTTTTTG.

The chain links TRBV12-3 or TRBV12-4 to TRBJ1-1; 9 positions match TRBD1. The junction had 7 bases not matched to a gene; V was cut back by 6 bases and J by 2 bases. The CDR3 is 15 amino acids. CDR3 amino acids: CASRPLGQGNTEAFF. In DNA form, the CDR3 reads TGTGCCAGCAGGCCCCTGGGACAGGGTAACACTGAAGCTTTCTTT.

This clonotype was observed many times. The V call is TRBV4-1, the J call TRBJ1-1; D call uncertain. Germline V gives CDR1 MGHRA, CDR2 YSYEKL. V lost 1 base to trimming and J lost 3 bases, with 9 bases between them. The length of the CDR3 is 14 residues. CDR3 nucleotide sequence: TGCGCCAGCAGCCAAGGCAATGAGTACACTGAAGCTTTCTTT. Translated, it gives CASSQGNEYTEAFF.